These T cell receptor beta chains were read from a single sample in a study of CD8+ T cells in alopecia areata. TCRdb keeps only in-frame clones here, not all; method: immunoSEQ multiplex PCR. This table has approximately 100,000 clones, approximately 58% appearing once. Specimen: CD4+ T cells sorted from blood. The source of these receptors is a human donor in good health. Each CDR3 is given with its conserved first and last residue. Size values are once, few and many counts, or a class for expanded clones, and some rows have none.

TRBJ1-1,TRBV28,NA,CASSQQGARNTEAFF
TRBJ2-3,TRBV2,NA,CASSAGGRSSGTDTQYF
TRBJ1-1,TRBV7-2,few,CASRGGGNTEAFF
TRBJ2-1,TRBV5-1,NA,CASSLAAGKYEQFF
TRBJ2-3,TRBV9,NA,CASSPAPRGAGTDTQYF
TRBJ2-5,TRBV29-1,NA,CSAGGADRGATQYF
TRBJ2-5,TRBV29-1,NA,CSVLSPEVETQYF
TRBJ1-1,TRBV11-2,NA,CASRTGNWNTEAFF
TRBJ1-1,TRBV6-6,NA,CASNQYRENTEAFF
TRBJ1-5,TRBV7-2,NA,CASSLGGAQGNQPQHF
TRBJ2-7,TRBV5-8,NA,CASSLAVGTSGAYEQYF
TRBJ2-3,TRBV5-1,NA,CASSFRAGTSTDTQYF
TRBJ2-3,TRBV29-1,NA,CSVAGQFADTQYF
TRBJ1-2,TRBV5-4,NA,CASSYYQSYSGYTF
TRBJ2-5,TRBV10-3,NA,CAISDSTSGGETQYF
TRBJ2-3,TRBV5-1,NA,CASSAHPDTQYF
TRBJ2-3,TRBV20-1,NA,CSALRIDTQYF